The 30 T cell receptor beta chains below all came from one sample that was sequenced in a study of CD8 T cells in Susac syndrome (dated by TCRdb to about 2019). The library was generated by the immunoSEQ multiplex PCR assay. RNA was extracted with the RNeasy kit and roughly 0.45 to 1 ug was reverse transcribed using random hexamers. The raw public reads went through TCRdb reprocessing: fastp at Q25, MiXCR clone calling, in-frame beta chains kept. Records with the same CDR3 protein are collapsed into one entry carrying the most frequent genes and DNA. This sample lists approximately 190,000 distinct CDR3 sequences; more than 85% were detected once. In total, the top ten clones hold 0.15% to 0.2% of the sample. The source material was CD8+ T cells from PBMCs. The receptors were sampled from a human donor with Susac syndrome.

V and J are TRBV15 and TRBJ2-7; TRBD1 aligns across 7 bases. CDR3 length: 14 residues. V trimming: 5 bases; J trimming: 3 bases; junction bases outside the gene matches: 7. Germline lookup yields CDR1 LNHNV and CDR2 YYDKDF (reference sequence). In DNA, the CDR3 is TGTGCCACCAGCCCGGGGCCAGGGGGCTACGAGCAGTACTTC. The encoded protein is CATSPGPGGYEQYF.

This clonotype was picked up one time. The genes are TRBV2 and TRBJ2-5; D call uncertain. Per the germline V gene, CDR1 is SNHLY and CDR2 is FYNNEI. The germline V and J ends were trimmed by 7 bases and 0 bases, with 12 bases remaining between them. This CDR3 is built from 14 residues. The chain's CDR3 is CASNKDGYQETQYF. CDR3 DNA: TGTGCCAGCAACAAGGACGGGTACCAAGAGACCCAGTACTTC.

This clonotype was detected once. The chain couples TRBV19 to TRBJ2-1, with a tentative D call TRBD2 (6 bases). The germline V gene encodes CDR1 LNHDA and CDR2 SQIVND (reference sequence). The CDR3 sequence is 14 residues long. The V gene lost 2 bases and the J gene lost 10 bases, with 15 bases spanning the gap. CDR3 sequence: CASSIPQGGREQFF. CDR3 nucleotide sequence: TGTGCCAGTAGTATACCCCAGGGAGGTCGGGAGCAGTTCTTC.

The CDR3 nucleotides read TGTGCCAGCAGCTTAGTCCCTTTGCTAGCGAATGAGCAGTTCTTC. Protein product: CASSLVPLLANEQFF. This rearrangement joins TRBV13 to TRBJ2-1, with TRBD2 as a possible D gene (6 bases). The germline CDR1 and CDR2 sequences are PRHDT and FYEKMQ (reference sequence). This CDR3 spans 15 amino acids. V was trimmed by 1 base and J by 7 bases, leaving 14 bases between them.

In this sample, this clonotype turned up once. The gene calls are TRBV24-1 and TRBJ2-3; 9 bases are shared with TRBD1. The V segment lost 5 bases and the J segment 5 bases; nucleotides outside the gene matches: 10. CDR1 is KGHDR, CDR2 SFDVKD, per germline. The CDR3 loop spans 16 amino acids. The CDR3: CATSVSGTGWKDTQYF. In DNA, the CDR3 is TGTGCCACCAGTGTGTCCGGGACAGGGTGGAAAGATACGCAGTATTTT.

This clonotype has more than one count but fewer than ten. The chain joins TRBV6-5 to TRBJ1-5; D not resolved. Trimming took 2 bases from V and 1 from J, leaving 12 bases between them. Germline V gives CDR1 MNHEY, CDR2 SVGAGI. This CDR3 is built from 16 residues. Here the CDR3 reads CASSYLSALSNQPQHF. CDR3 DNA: TGTGCCAGCAGTTACCTTTCCGCTTTGAGCAATCAGCCCCAGCATTTT.

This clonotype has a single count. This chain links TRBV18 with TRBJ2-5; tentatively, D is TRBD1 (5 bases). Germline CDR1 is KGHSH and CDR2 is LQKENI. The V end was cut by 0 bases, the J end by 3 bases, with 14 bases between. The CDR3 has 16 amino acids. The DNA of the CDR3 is TGTGCCAGCTCACCACCGGGGCTAGGACCGAAAGAGACCCAGTACTTC. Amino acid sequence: CASSPPGLGPKETQYF. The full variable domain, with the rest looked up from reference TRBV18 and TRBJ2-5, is NAGVMQNPRHLVRRRGQEARLRCSPMKGHSHVYWYRQLPEEGLKFMVYLQKENIIDESGMPKERFSAEFPKEGPSILRIQQVVRGDSAAYFCASSPPGLGPKETQYFGPGTRLLVL.

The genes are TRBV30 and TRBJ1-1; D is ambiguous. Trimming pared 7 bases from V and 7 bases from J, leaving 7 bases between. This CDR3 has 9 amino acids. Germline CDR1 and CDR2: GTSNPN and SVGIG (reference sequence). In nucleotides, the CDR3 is TGTGCCTCCGAAGGTGAAGCTTTCTTT. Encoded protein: CASEGEAFF.

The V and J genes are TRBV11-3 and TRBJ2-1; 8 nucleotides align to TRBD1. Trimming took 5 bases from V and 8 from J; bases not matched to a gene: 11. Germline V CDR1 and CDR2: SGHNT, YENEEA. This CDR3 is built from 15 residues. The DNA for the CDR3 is TGTGCCAGCAGCCAAACGGGGACAGGCCTGGATGAGCAGTTCTTC. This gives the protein CASSQTGTGLDEQFF.

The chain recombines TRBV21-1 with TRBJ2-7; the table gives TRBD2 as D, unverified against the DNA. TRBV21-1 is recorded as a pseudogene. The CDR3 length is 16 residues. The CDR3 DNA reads TGTGCCAGCAGCTTAAATGGGCGGGATTCAACTTACGAGCAGTACTTC. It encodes CASSLNGRDSTYEQYF.

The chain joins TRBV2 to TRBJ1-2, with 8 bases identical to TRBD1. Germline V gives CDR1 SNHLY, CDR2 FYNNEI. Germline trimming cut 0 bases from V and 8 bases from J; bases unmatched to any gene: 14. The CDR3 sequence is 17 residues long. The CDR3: CASSEARSGQGHGGYTF. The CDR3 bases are TGTGCCAGCAGTGAAGCGAGATCAGGACAGGGACACGGAGGCTACACCTTC.

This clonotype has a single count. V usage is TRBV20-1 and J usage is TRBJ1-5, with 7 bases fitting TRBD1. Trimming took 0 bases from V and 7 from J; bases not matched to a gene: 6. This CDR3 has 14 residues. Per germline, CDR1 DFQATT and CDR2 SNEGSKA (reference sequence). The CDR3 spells CSARDGAGGQPQHF. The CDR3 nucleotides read TGCAGTGCTAGAGATGGTGCAGGGGGGCAGCCCCAGCATTTT.

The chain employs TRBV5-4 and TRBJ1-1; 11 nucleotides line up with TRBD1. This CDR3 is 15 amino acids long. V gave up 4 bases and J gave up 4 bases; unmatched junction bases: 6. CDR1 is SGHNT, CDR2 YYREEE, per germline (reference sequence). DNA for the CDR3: TGTGCCAGCAGCGCACCGGGACAGGGGGTCACTGAAGCTTTCTTT. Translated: CASSAPGQGVTEAFF.

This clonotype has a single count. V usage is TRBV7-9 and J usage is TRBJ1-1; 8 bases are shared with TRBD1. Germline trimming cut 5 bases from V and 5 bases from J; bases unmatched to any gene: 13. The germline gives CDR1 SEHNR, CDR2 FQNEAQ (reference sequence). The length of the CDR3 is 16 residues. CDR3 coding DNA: TGTGCCAGCAGCCCACCCTCGGCAGGGGGCTATACTGAAGCTTTCTTT. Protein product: CASSPPSAGGYTEAFF. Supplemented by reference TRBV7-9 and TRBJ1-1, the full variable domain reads DTGVSQNPRHKITKRGQNVTFRCDPISEHNRLYWYRQTLGQGPEFLTYFQNEAQLEKSRLLSDRFSAERPKGSFSTLEIQRTEQGDSAMYLCASSPPSAGGYTEAFFGQGTRLTVV.

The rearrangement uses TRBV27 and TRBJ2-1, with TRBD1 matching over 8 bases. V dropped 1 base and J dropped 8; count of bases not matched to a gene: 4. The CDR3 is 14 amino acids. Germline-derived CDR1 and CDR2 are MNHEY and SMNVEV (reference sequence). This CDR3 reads CASSLFPGGHEQFF. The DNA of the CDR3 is TGTGCCAGCAGTTTATTTCCAGGGGGCCATGAGCAGTTCTTC.

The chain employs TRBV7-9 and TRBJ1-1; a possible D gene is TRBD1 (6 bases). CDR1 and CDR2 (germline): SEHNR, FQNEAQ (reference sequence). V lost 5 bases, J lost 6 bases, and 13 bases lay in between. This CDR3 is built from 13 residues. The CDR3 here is CASSPRDNPEAFF. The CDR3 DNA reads TGTGCCAGCAGCCCCCGGGACAATCCTGAAGCTTTCTTT.

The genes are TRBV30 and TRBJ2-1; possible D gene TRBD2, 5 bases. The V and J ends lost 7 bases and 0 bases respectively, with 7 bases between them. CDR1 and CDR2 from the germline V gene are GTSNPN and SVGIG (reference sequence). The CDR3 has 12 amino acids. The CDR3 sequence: CASRDSYNEQFF. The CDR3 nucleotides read TGTGCCTCTCGGGACTCCTACAATGAGCAGTTCTTC.

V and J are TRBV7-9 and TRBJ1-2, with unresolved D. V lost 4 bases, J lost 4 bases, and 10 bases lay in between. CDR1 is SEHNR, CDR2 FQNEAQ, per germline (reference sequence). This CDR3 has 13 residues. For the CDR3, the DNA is TGTGCCAGCAGCTCCTCGGGGAGCTATGGCTACACCTTC. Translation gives CASSSSGSYGYTF.

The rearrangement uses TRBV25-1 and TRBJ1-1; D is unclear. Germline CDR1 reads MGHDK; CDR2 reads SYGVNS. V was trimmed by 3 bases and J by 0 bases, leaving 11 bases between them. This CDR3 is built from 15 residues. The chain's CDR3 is CASSESSGLNTEAFF. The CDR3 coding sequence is TGTGCCAGCAGTGAGAGTTCTGGGTTGAACACTGAAGCTTTCTTT.

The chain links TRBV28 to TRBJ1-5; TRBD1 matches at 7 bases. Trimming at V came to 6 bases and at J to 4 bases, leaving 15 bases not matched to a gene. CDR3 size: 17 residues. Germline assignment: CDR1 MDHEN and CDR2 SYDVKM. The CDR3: CASSPMVTGQTNQPQHF. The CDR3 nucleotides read TGTGCCAGCAGCCCCATGGTTACGGGACAGACAAATCAGCCCCAGCATTTT.

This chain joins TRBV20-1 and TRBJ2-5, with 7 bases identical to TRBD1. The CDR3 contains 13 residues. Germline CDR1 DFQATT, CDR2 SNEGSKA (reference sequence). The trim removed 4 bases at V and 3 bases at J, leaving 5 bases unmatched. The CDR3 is CSATPDRKETQYF. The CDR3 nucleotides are TGCAGTGCTACCCCGGACAGGAAAGAGACCCAGTACTTC.

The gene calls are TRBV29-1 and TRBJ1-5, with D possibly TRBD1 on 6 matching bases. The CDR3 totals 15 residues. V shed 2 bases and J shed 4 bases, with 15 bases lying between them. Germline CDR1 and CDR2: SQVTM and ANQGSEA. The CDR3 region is CSVEHRDTRNQPQHF. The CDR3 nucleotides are TGCAGCGTTGAACACCGGGACACAAGGAATCAGCCCCAGCATTTT. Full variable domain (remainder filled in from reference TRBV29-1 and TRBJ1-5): SAVISQKPSRDICQRGTSLTIQCQVDSQVTMMFWYRQQPGQSLTLIATANQGSEATYESGFVIDKFPISRPNLTFSTLTVSNMSPEDSSIYLCSVEHRDTRNQPQHFGDGTRLSIL.

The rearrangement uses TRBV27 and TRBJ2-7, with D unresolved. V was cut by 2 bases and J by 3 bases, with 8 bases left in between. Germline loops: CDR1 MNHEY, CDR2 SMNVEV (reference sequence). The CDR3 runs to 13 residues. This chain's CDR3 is CASSLRGNYEQYF. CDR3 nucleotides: TGTGCCAGCAGTTTAAGAGGAAACTACGAGCAGTACTTC.

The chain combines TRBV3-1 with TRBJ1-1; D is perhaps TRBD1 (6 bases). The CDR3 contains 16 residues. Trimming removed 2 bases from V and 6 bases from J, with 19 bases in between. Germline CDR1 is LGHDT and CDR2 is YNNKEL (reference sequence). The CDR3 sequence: CASSQLVGRGLPEAFF. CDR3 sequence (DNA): TGTGCCAGCAGCCAACTAGTAGGCAGGGGCTTACCTGAAGCTTTCTTT.

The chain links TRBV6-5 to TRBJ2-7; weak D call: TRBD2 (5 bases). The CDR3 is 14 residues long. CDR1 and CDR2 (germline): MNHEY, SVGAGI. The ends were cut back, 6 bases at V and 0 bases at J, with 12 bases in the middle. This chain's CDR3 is CASRTDWPSYEQYF. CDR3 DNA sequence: TGTGCCAGCAGAACGGACTGGCCCTCCTACGAGCAGTACTTC.

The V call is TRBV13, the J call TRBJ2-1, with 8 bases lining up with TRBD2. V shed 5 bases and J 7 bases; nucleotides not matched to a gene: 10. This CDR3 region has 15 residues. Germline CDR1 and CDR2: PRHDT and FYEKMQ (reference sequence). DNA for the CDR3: TGTGCCAGCAGCATGTGGAGCGGGAGCCAAAATGAGCAGTTCTTC. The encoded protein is CASSMWSGSQNEQFF.

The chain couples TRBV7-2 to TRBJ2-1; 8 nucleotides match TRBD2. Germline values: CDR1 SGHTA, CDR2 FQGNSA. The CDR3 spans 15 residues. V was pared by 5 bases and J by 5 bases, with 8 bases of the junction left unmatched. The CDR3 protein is CASSLSGMVDNEQFF. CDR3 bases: TGTGCCAGCAGCCTTAGCGGGATGGTTGACAATGAGCAGTTCTTC.

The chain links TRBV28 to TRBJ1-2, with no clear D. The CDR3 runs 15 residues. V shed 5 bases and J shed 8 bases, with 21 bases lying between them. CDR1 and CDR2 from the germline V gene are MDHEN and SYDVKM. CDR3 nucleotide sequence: TGTGCCAGCAGTCCCATTCTTCCGGTCGTTATGGGCTACACCTTC. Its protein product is CASSPILPVVMGYTF.

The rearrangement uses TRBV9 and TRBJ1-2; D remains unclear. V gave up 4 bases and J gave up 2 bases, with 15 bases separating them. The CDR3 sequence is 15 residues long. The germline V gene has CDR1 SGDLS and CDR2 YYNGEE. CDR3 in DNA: TGTGCCAGCAGCAGTCTGGGCGCAAAGAACTATGGCTACACCTTC. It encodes CASSSLGAKNYGYTF.

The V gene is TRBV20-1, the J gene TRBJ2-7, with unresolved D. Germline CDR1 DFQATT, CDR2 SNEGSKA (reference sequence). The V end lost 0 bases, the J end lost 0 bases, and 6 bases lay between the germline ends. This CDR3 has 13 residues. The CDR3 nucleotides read TGCAGTGCTAGAGAGGGAAGCTCCTACGAGCAGTACTTC. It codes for CSAREGSSYEQYF.